The 5 T cell receptor beta chains reported below all come from one sample, sequenced in a study of radiation and T cells in renal cell carcinoma. Assay: immunoSEQ multiplex PCR; the TCRdb copy retains only in-frame clones and omits some. The data contain approximately 31,000 clones, about 85% of them seen just once; the ten biggest clones take up 30% to 35%. Sample time point: blood 4 weeks post-SBRT, at nephrectomy. This sample's treatment: 15 Gy SBRT to primary tumor, nephrectomy 4 weeks later. Source: blood, taken from a patient whose treatment included radiotherapy and nephrectomy. The source of these receptors is a man aged 55 to 69 with renal cell carcinoma.

The chain links TRBV27 to TRBJ2-1, with 8 bases lining up with TRBD1. The CDR3 covers 15 residues. Germline CDR1 MNHEY, CDR2 SMNVEV (reference sequence). Trimming at V came to 3 bases and at J to 3 bases, leaving 4 bases not matched to a gene. This chain's CDR3 is CASSFQGADYNEQFF. In DNA form, the CDR3 reads TGTGCCAGCAGTTTTCAGGGGGCGGACTACAATGAGCAGTTCTTC.

The CDR3 region has the DNA TGCGCCAGCAGCTCAACGCCCGCGGGTACCGGGGAGCTGTTTTTT. Translated, it gives CASSSTPAGTGELFF. The V gene is TRBV5-1, the J gene TRBJ2-2; weak D call: TRBD2 (5 bases). CDR3 size: 15 residues. The germline V gene has CDR1 SGHRS and CDR2 YFSETQ. V was pared by 3 bases and J by 5 bases, with 14 bases between.

V is TRBV29-1 and J is TRBJ1-2; possibly TRBD1 for D (5 bases). The CDR3 extends over 14 amino acids. Germline loops: CDR1 SQVTM, CDR2 ANQGSEA. V was cut by 4 bases and J by 2 bases, with 14 bases left in between. The CDR3 loop reads CSVASTATNYGYTF. Here the CDR3 DNA reads TGCAGCGTTGCTTCGACAGCGACCAACTATGGCTACACCTTC.

The chain employs TRBV29-1 and TRBJ1-5; D is perhaps TRBD1 (5 bases). The CDR3 loop spans 12 amino acids. Trimming pared 5 bases from V and 4 bases from J, leaving 9 bases between. CDR1 and CDR2 (germline): SQVTM, ANQGSEA. The CDR3 bases are TGCAGCGTTACACAGGAAAATCAGCCCCAGCATTTT. This sequence encodes CSVTQENQPQHF.

This clone has more than one count but fewer than ten. The chain links TRBV5-1 to TRBJ2-5; TRBD1 agrees at 11 bases. The germline gives CDR1 SGHRS, CDR2 YFSETQ. There are 15 residues in the CDR3. V trimming: 4 bases; J trimming: 4 bases; junction bases outside the gene matches: 6. The CDR3 DNA is TGCGCCAGCAGCGACGGACAGGGGGCCGGAGAGACCCAGTACTTC. It encodes CASSDGQGAGETQYF.